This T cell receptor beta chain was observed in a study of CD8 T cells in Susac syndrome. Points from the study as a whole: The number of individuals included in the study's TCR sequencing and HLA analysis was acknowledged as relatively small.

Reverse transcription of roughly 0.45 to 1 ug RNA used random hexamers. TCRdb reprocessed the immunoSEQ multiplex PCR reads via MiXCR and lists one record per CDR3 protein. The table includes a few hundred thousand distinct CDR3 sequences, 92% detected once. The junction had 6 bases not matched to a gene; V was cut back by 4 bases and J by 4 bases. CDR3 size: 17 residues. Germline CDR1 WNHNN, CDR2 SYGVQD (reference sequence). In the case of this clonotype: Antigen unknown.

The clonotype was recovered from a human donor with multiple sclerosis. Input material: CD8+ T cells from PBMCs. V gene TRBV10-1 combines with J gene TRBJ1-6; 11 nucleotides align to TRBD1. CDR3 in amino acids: CASSGDRGTDYNSPLHF. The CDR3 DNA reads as TGCGCCAGCAGTGGGGACAGGGGGACGGATTATAATTCACCCCTCCACTTT.